A single sample is the source of the 13 T cell receptor beta chains below, sequenced in a study of OX40 agonist ivuxolimab in advanced cancers. Data came from immunoSEQ multiplex PCR; TCRdb stores just in-frame clones and leaves some out. The data contain under 110,000 clones, 90% of them singletons. The sample here was CD4+ or CD8+ T cells sorted from blood, taken in a trial of the OX40 agonist ivuxolimab. The receptors shown here come from an adult with an advanced solid tumor such as melanoma, head and neck, liver or kidney cancer.

V is TRBV19 and J is TRBJ1-1; a weak D match, TRBD1 (5 bases). This CDR3 spans 14 amino acids. Trimming pared 0 bases from V and 0 bases from J, leaving 5 bases between. The germline gives CDR1 LNHDA, CDR2 SQIVND (reference sequence). The CDR3 DNA sequence: TGTGCCAGTAGTATAGAGACAGTGAACACTGAAGCTTTCTTT. It encodes CASSIETVNTEAFF.

The sample holds one count of this clone. The gene calls are TRBV7-7 and TRBJ1-2; no firm D call. The CDR3 consists of 15 residues. Between the trimmed V and J ends, which lost 2 bases and 4 bases, there was a span of 14 bases. Germline V gene data show CDR1 as SSHAT and CDR2 as FNYEAQ (reference sequence). As DNA, the CDR3 is TGTGCCAGCAGCTTAAGGGCGGAGCTGCTCTATGGCTACACCTTC. Translated, it gives CASSLRAELLYGYTF.

The rearrangement links TRBV28 to TRBJ2-7, with TRBD1 matching over 8 bases. V lost 6 bases and J lost 0; bases outside the gene matches: 10. The CDR3 contains 16 residues. The germline CDR1 and CDR2 sequences are MDHEN and SYDVKM. Here the CDR3 reads CASSLTGQGLSYEQYF. DNA of the CDR3: TGTGCCAGCAGCTTGACCGGACAGGGCCTCTCCTACGAGCAGTACTTC.

The rearrangement uses TRBV28 and TRBJ1-2; D call uncertain. V was clipped by 4 bases and J by 5 bases, with 11 bases between them. This CDR3 is 13 amino acids long. Germline CDR1 is MDHEN and CDR2 is SYDVKM. In DNA form, the CDR3 reads TGTGCCAGCAGTTCGCTTAGGTATTATGGCTACACCTTC. Encoded protein: CASSSLRYYGYTF.

This chain joins TRBV2 and TRBJ1-5, with D possibly TRBD1 on 5 matching bases. The V gene lost 7 bases and the J gene lost 0 bases, with 13 bases spanning the gap. This CDR3 contains 15 residues. Germline values: CDR1 SNHLY, CDR2 FYNNEI. CDR3 coding DNA: TGTGCCAGCACCCGTTGGACATATAGCAATCAGCCCCAGCATTTT. Amino acids: CASTRWTYSNQPQHF.

The chain carries TRBV7-2 and TRBJ1-6; TRBD1 aligns across 7 bases. Trimming removed 5 bases from V and 5 bases from J; junction bases left unmatched: 6. Germline V CDR1 and CDR2: SGHTA, FQGNSA. The CDR3 is made up of 15 amino acids. CDR3: CASSPRDRHNSPLHF. DNA for the CDR3: TGTGCCAGCAGCCCTCGGGACAGACATAATTCACCCCTCCACTTT.

The chain couples TRBV28 to TRBJ1-2; D call uncertain. The CDR3 sequence is 14 residues long. V shed 6 bases and J shed 5 bases, with 16 bases lying between them. Germline CDR1 reads MDHEN; CDR2 reads SYDVKM. The CDR3 coding sequence is TGTGCCAGCAGCTCTACCGTAGGGAGTTATGGCTACACCTTC. Its protein is CASSSTVGSYGYTF.

The rearrangement uses TRBV7-2 and TRBJ1-1; 8 bases match TRBD1. The V gene end was trimmed by 4 bases and the J gene end by 5 bases; junction bases not matched to a gene: 6. The CDR3 has 14 residues. Germline assignment: CDR1 SGHTA and CDR2 FQGNSA. The CDR3 DNA reads as TGTGCCAGCAGCTCGGACAGGGAGCGGACTGAAGCTTTCTTT. Translating gives CASSSDRERTEAFF.

J is TRBJ2-3 and V is TRBV4-2; D remains ambiguous. V lost 4 bases and J lost 0, with 5 bases in between. This CDR3 contains 13 residues. CDR1 is LGHNA and CDR2 is YNFKEQ in the germline V gene. The CDR3 DNA reads as TGTGCCAGCAGCCCAGCTAGCACAGATACGCAGTATTTT. This encodes CASSPASTDTQYF.

V gene TRBV6-5 combines with J gene TRBJ1-1; no firm D call. V was cut by 6 bases and J by 4 bases, with 15 bases left in between. Per germline, CDR1 MNHEY and CDR2 SVGAGI. This CDR3 has 14 amino acids. CDR3 loop: CASSSPRIGTEAFF. The CDR3 coding sequence is TGTGCCAGCAGCTCCCCCCGGATCGGCACTGAAGCTTTCTTT.

The rearrangement joins TRBV6-5 to TRBJ1-1; 9 nucleotides align to TRBD1. Trimming at V came to 2 bases and at J to 3 bases, leaving 4 bases not matched to a gene. The CDR3 loop spans 15 amino acids. Germline-derived CDR1 and CDR2 are MNHEY and SVGAGI. The DNA of the CDR3 is TGTGCCAGCAGTTACGCGACAGGGGGGGACACTGAAGCTTTCTTT. Its protein product is CASSYATGGDTEAFF.

The chain carries TRBV7-2 and TRBJ2-4; no definite D call. The germline gives CDR1 SGHTA, CDR2 FQGNSA. The CDR3 extends over 12 amino acids. The ends were cut back, 3 bases at V and 8 bases at J, with 8 bases in the middle. The CDR3 nucleotides read TGTGCCAGCAGCTTTGCTCGTGACATTCAGTACTTC. It is translated as CASSFARDIQYF.

V is TRBV29-1 and J is TRBJ2-7; 10 bases match TRBD1. This CDR3 contains 15 residues. Germline V CDR1 and CDR2: SQVTM, ANQGSEA. J gave up 5 bases and V 6 bases, and 13 bases lay outside the gene matches. The CDR3: CSVANWTGGSHEQYF. In DNA form, the CDR3 reads TGCAGCGTCGCAAATTGGACAGGGGGATCCCACGAGCAGTACTTC.